The rows below give T cell receptor beta chains drawn from one sample of a study of Graves' ophthalmopathy and Graves' hyperthyroidism. TCRdb re-analysed the multiplex PCR reads in MiXCR, keeping a single row per CDR3 protein. The table shows under 800,000 distinct CDR3 sequences, with roughly 20% occurring only once. Sequenced input: peripheral blood. The receptors originated from a woman aged 18-29 years with stable Graves' hyperthyroidism. Some clones in this sample may be carry-over from other donors' samples. The CDR3 runs from the conserved cysteine through the conserved F or W. A D gene is named only where the DNA matches it firmly. Part of the rows lack a size; the others show once, few, many or a class for expanded clones.

D	size	J	V	CDR3	DNA
NA	NA	TRBJ2-5	TRBV6-1	CASRTAEFSETQYF	TGTGCCAGCAGAACAGCGGAATTCTCAGAGACCCAGTACTTC
TRBD2	many	TRBJ2-5	TRBV6-5	CASSYSAGGETQYF	TGTGCCAGCAGTTACTCGGCGGGGGGAGAGACCCAGTACTTC
NA	once	TRBJ2-1	TRBV7-8	CASSLEVLAYNEQFF	TGTGCCAGCAGCTTAGAGGTCCTAGCCTACAATGAGCAGTTCTTC
TRBD1	many	TRBJ1-5	TRBV6-1	CASSESLPDRVKSRYQPQHF	TGTGCCAGCAGTGAATCCCTCCCGGACAGGGTGAAGTCGCGGTATCAGCCCCAGCATTTT
TRBD2	NA	TRBJ2-7	TRBV11-3	CASSARGLAGSEQYF	TGTGCCAGCAGCGCCCGTGGACTAGCGGGGAGCGAGCAGTACTTC
NA	many	TRBJ1-6	TRBV12-3/TRBV12-4	CASSLVGGNSPLHF	TGTGCCAGCAGTTTAGTTGGTGGTAATTCACCCCTCCACTTT
TRBD1	NA	TRBJ1-1	TRBV20-1	CSATGTGGAGTEAFF	TGCAGTGCTACCGGGACAGGGGGCGCGGGAACTGAAGCTTTCTTT
TRBD1	once	TRBJ2-2	TRBV11-2	CASSWDSNANTGEPFF	TGTGCCAGCAGCTGGGACAGCAACGCGAACACCGGGGAGCCGTTTTTT
TRBD1	NA	TRBJ2-7	TRBV7-8	CASSLFTGETYEQYF	TGTGCCAGCAGCTTATTTACAGGGGAAACCTACGAGCAGTACTTC
NA	many	TRBJ2-5	TRBV6-2/TRBV6-3	CASSYSRSGSGTQYF	TGTGCCAGCAGTTACTCCAGGTCCGGGTCGGGGACCCAGTACTTC
TRBD1	NA	TRBJ1-2	TRBV6-1	CASSQEVGTVYYGYTF	TGTGCCAGCAGCCAAGAGGTTGGGACAGTGTACTATGGCTACACCTTC
NA	many	TRBJ1-2	TRBV19	CASSIDRRGTDGYTF	TGTGCCAGTAGTATAGATCGCCGGGGGACGGATGGCTACACCTTC
TRBD1	many	TRBJ2-7	TRBV7-9	CASSPDRGSSGEQYF	TGTGCCAGCAGCCCGGACAGGGGTTCATCTGGCGAGCAGTACTTC
NA	many	TRBJ1-5	TRBV28	CASSRTGPQHF	TGTGCCAGTTCCCGGACGGGGCCCCAGCATTTT
NA	few	TRBJ2-5	TRBV4-1	CASSQGYLGTPQETQYF	TGCGCCAGCAGCCAAGGCTACCTTGGGACCCCCCAAGAGACCCAGTACTTC
NA	many	TRBJ1-1	TRBV6-1	CASSPGEGEAFF	TGTGCCAGCAGTCCTGGGGAGGGTGAAGCTTTCTTT
TRBD2	NA	TRBJ2-5	TRBV6-1	CASSQTGLAGGETQYF	TGTGCCAGCAGCCAGACGGGACTAGCGGGTGGAGAGACCCAGTACTTC
NA	many	TRBJ2-2	TRBV11-2	CASSRPGPNTGELFF	TGTGCCAGCAGCAGACCGGGACCAAACACCGGGGAGCTGTTTTTT
TRBD1	many	TRBJ2-7	TRBV5-1	CASSLEGGVYEQYF	TGCGCCAGCAGCTTGGAAGGGGGCGTCTACGAGCAGTACTTC
NA	few	TRBJ1-1	TRBV7-9	CASSLGWGRTHTEAFF	TGTGCCAGCAGCCTCGGCTGGGGGCGGACTCACACTGAAGCTTTCTTT
NA	many	TRBJ1-5	TRBV28	CASWAGSQPQHF	TGTGCCAGCTGGGCGGGGAGTCAGCCCCAGCATTTT
NA	many	TRBJ2-2	TRBV6-2/TRBV6-3	CASSYGTPHLSRELFF	TGTGCCAGCAGTTATGGGACACCGCATCTATCCCGGGAGCTGTTTTTT
NA	once	TRBJ2-1	TRBV14	CASSQDETPILNSYNEQFF	TGTGCCAGCAGCCAAGATGAAACCCCAATCCTCAACTCCTACAATGAGCAGTTCTTC
NA	many	TRBJ2-7	TRBV6-1	CASSELAEQYF	TGTGCCAGCAGTGAACTAGCAGAGCAGTACTTC
NA	many	TRBJ1-2	TRBV20-1	CSARRVESGGYTF	TGCAGTGCTAGGAGGGTCGAATCGGGTGGCTACACCTTC
NA	many	TRBJ1-3	TRBV2	CASSEGIGSGNTIYF	TGTGCCAGCAGTGAAGGCATAGGCTCTGGAAACACCATATATTTT
TRBD1	many	TRBJ2-7	TRBV6-5	CASSYSQGAYEQYF	TGTGCCAGCAGTTACTCACAGGGGGCCTACGAGCAGTACTTC